This T cell receptor beta chain came from a study of blood T cell repertoires in COVID-19. About the study: Whether acute or convalescent, the COVID-19 samples came from the United States, Italy and Spain. The analysed material was cDNA or gDNA that came from T cells, B-cell-depleted T cells, or PBMCs.

Authors' analysis steps: Reference gene primer amplification gave estimated nucleated cell counts. Clones were sequenced by immunoSEQ multiplex PCR, and TCRdb holds only the in-frame ones, with some missing. V, J and clone size derive from that table, while D and trimming were established from the DNA sequence. The sample records 100,000 or so clones, about 75% being singletons. CDR3 length: 13 amino acids. With V trimmed by 2 bases and J by 5 bases, 3 bases remained unmatched. Germline CDR1 reads SGDLS; CDR2 reads YYNGEE. This chain links TRBV9 with TRBJ2-5; 7 bases line up with TRBD1. The clonotype comes from a woman in her 70s with acute or convalescent COVID-19. Sequenced sample: peripheral blood. The CDR3 here is CASSVTGKETQYF. The CDR3 DNA reads as TGTGCCAGCAGCGTGACAGGGAAGGAGACCCAGTACTTC.